Presented here are 8 T cell receptor beta chains from one specimen sequenced in a study of blood T cell repertoires in COVID-19 (dated by TCRdb to 2018 to 2021). Preparation of the library involved the immunoSEQ multiplex PCR assay. TCRdb holds this immuneACCESS table with in-frame rearrangements only. Some clones are missing; in checked studies, unresolved V genes explain under half, and the rest has no known cause. This sample comprises 250,000 to 300,000 clones, nearly 90% of them detected only once. Roughly 2.9% of the sample rests with the top ten. Input material: PBMCs or T cells enriched from blood (not recorded which). These receptors all come from a woman aged 45-65 years who had been exposed to COVID-19.

The gene calls are TRBV10-3 and TRBJ2-7; 7 bases match TRBD1. Looked up from germline, CDR1 is ENHRY and CDR2 is SYGVKD. The CDR3 is 14 residues long. The V segment lost 4 bases and the J segment 2 bases; nucleotides outside the gene matches: 5. CDR3 sequence: CAISGQGTPYEQYF. For the CDR3, the DNA is TGTGCCATCAGTGGACAGGGAACGCCCTACGAGCAGTACTTC.

This chain links TRBV5-4 with TRBJ2-2; TRBD1 might be the D (5 bases). This CDR3 comprises 14 residues. Germline values: CDR1 SGHNT, CDR2 YYREEE (reference sequence). Trimming shortened V by 2 bases and J by 5 bases, and 10 bases separated the two germline ends. The CDR3 loop reads CASSLIGETGELFF. Written as DNA, the CDR3 is TGTGCCAGCAGCTTAATAGGGGAAACCGGGGAGCTGTTTTTT.

The chain has TRBV5-6 and TRBJ2-7, with 7 positions matching TRBD2. The V gene end was trimmed by 4 bases and the J gene end by 2 bases; junction bases not matched to a gene: 12. This CDR3 has 16 residues. Germline CDR1 is SGHDT and CDR2 is YYEEEE. The CDR3 DNA is TGTGCCAGCAGCCCCTTAGACGGGGGGTTCACCTACGAGCAGTACTTC. Protein product: CASSPLDGGFTYEQYF.

V usage is TRBV29-1 and J usage is TRBJ1-2; TRBD1 aligns across 7 bases. V was clipped by 7 bases and J by 3 bases; unmatched bases: 14. Germline CDR1 SQVTM, CDR2 ANQGSEA. The CDR3 consists of 15 residues. The CDR3 DNA follows: TGCAGCGCCCTTCCTCGGGACAGAAGACACTATGGCTACACCTTC. Amino acid sequence: CSALPRDRRHYGYTF.

V and J are TRBV5-1 and TRBJ2-3; the match to TRBD1 covers 10 bases. This CDR3 spans 15 amino acids. Per the germline V gene, CDR1 is SGHRS and CDR2 is YFSETQ. V was pared by 4 bases and J by 1 base, with 3 bases of the junction left unmatched. CDR3 DNA sequence: TGCGCCAGCAGCAGACAGGGGGCGGGCACAGATACGCAGTATTTT. Its protein is CASSRQGAGTDTQYF.

The chain joins TRBV28 to TRBJ1-2; D call uncertain. Germline CDR1 reads MDHEN; CDR2 reads SYDVKM. The CDR3 covers 15 residues. V gave up 2 bases and J gave up 5 bases, with 15 bases separating them. CDR3: CASSLKPADQYGYTF. The CDR3 region has the DNA TGTGCCAGCAGTTTAAAACCAGCGGACCAGTATGGCTACACCTTC.

This sequence joins TRBV9 and TRBJ1-2; 10 bases map to TRBD1. The CDR3 totals 16 residues. V trimming: 0 bases; J trimming: 4 bases; junction bases outside the gene matches: 6. Per germline, CDR1 SGDLS and CDR2 YYNGEE. The CDR3 loop reads CASSVEGQGGGYGYTF. CDR3 nucleotide sequence: TGTGCCAGCAGCGTAGAAGGACAGGGGGGTGGCTATGGCTACACCTTC. Variable domain in full (rest from reference TRBV9 and TRBJ1-2): DSGVTQTPKHLITATGQRVTLRCSPRSGDLSVYWYQQSLDQGLQFLIQYYNGEERAKGNILERFSAQQFPDLHSELNLSSLELGDSALYFCASSVEGQGGGYGYTFGSGTRLTVV.

The V call is TRBV9, the J call TRBJ2-3, with 9 bases fitting TRBD2. Looked up from germline, CDR1 is SGDLS and CDR2 is YYNGEE. The V gene end was trimmed by 3 bases and the J gene end by 0 bases; junction bases not matched to a gene: 5. The CDR3 totals 16 residues. The CDR3 DNA reads TGTGCCAGCAGCGCCAGCGGGGGGACTAGCACAGATACGCAGTATTTT. Protein product: CASSASGGTSTDTQYF.